What follows are 28 T cell receptor beta chains derived from one specimen sequenced in a study of identifying expanded T cells in peripheral blood. Produced via immunoSEQ multiplex PCR; TCRdb's table is partial and in-frame only. The table shows tens of thousands of clones, with 82% occurring only once. Sequencing was performed on blood. These receptor sequences come from a person aged 18-70 years in good health.

This clone was picked up a small number of times. The rearrangement uses TRBV7-2 and TRBJ2-5; 11 bases are shared with TRBD2. Unmatched junction bases numbered 6, after V lost 5 bases and J lost 4 bases. The CDR3 runs 15 residues. The germline V gene encodes CDR1 SGHTA and CDR2 FQGNSA. The CDR3 reads CASSRIAGGGETQYF. In nucleotides, the CDR3 is TGTGCCAGCAGCCGAATAGCGGGAGGGGGAGAGACCCAGTACTTC.

The rearrangement joins TRBV18 to TRBJ2-1; 9 bases align to TRBD1. Germline assignment: CDR1 KGHSH and CDR2 LQKENI. The CDR3 totals 15 residues. The V gene end was trimmed by 4 bases and the J gene end by 8 bases; junction bases not matched to a gene: 9. In nucleotides, the CDR3 is TGTGCCAGCTCACGGGCAGGGACAGGGTCTGATGAGCAGTTCTTC. Protein: CASSRAGTGSDEQFF.

The table lists this clone with a count of one. The chain employs TRBV7-8 and TRBJ2-1; 10 bases align to TRBD1. The V gene's germline CDR1 is SGHVS and CDR2 FQNEAQ. Trimming removed 2 bases from V and 2 bases from J; junction bases left unmatched: 9. The CDR3 loop spans 18 amino acids. CDR3 coding DNA: TGTGCCAGCAGCTTAATCTCGGGGGGGACAGGGGCCTACAATGAGCAGTTCTTC. This gives the protein CASSLISGGTGAYNEQFF.

CDR3 in DNA: TGTGCCAGCAGTGGAGGGGTCACTGGAAACACCATATATTTT. This gives the protein CASSGGVTGNTIYF. The chain joins TRBV6-5 to TRBJ1-3; possible D gene TRBD1, 5 bases. V lost 5 bases to trimming and J lost 2 bases, with 10 bases between them. CDR3 length: 14 amino acids. The germline CDR1 and CDR2 sequences are MNHEY and SVGAGI.

The chain recombines TRBV6-1 with TRBJ2-1; TRBD1 agrees at 7 bases. Germline CDR1 is MNHNS and CDR2 is SASEGT. V lost 2 bases, J lost 0 bases, and 10 bases stayed unmatched. The CDR3 covers 18 residues. The CDR3 nucleotides are TGTGCCAGCAGTGAACCGGCAGGGGGTTTAAGCTCCTACAATGAGCAGTTCTTC. Protein sequence: CASSEPAGGLSSYNEQFF.

The chain's CDR3 is CASSPLVGNQPQHF. In DNA, the CDR3 is TGTGCCAGTAGTCCTCTCGTGGGCAATCAGCCCCAGCATTTT. The chain has TRBV19 and TRBJ1-5; no definite D call. Germline assignment: CDR1 LNHDA and CDR2 SQIVND (reference sequence). V lost 5 bases and J lost 2, with 10 bases in between. This CDR3 comprises 14 residues.

The count of this clone is one. This chain uses TRBV29-1 with TRBJ1-3, with D unclear. Germline V lookup: CDR1 SQVTM, CDR2 ANQGSEA. This CDR3 comprises 12 residues. V lost 4 bases and J 0 bases, leaving 4 bases between the germline ends. Written as DNA, the CDR3 is TGCAGCGTTGGCGCCTCTGGAAACACCATATATTTT. This encodes CSVGASGNTIYF.

The chain carries TRBV7-2 and TRBJ2-7, with 7 bases fitting TRBD2. This CDR3 is 14 amino acids long. Germline CDR1 is SGHTA and CDR2 is FQGNSA. Trimming at V came to 2 bases and at J to 3 bases, leaving 4 bases not matched to a gene. This CDR3 reads CASSLISGIYEQYF. Here the CDR3 DNA reads TGTGCCAGCAGCTTAATAAGCGGGATCTACGAGCAGTACTTC.

This clone was counted only a few times. The junction and the germline gene differ at one end; a read error may be behind it. V and J are TRBV6-1 and TRBJ1-5; tentatively, D is TRBD1 (5 bases). Looked up from germline, CDR1 is MNHNS and CDR2 is SASEGT. This CDR3 comprises 14 residues. CDR3 region: CATSEQGPDQPQHF. CDR3 sequence (DNA): TGTGCCACCAGTGAGCAGGGACCAGATCAGCCCCAGCATTTT.

This clone was seen just once. The V and J genes are TRBV21-1 and TRBJ2-1; TRBD2, the D gene given by the table, was not confirmed from the DNA. TRBV21-1 is a listed pseudogene. The CDR3 contains 17 residues. The CDR3 nucleotides read TGTGCCAGCAGCAAAGGGCGGGGGCCTAGCGGGCCCAATGAGCAGTTCTTC. Protein product: CASSKGRGPSGPNEQFF.

The gene calls are TRBV5-1 and TRBJ2-5; 8 bases match TRBD2. CDR1 and CDR2 from the germline V gene are SGHRS and YFSETQ. The CDR3 has 16 amino acids. The V and J ends lost 1 base and 4 bases, in that order; junction bases with no gene match: 9. The CDR3 DNA is TGCGCCAGCAGCTTGACGGCGGCGGGAGGCCCAGAGACCCAGTACTTC. It yields the protein CASSLTAAGGPETQYF.

V and J are TRBV11-2 and TRBJ2-7, with D tentatively TRBD1 (6 bases). CDR3 size: 13 residues. Germline CDR1 and CDR2: SGHAT and FQNNGV. V was clipped by 2 bases and J by 2 bases, with 7 bases between them. CDR3 loop: CASSLRQAYEQYF. The CDR3 region has the DNA TGTGCCAGCAGCTTAAGACAGGCCTACGAGCAGTACTTC.

The chain couples TRBV19 to TRBJ2-5; D gene uncertain. The ends were cut back, 8 bases at V and 5 bases at J, with 15 bases in the middle. Germline assignment: CDR1 LNHDA and CDR2 SQIVND (reference sequence). This CDR3 has 13 residues. CDR3 amino acids: CASSTRLEETQYF. The CDR3 region has the DNA TGTGCCAGTTCAACCCGCCTCGAGGAGACCCAGTACTTC.

This clone was recorded only once. The chain's CDR3 is CAWGRGGTGELFF. The CDR3 DNA is TGTGCCTGGGGTAGGGGTGGCACCGGGGAGCTGTTTTTT. V and J are TRBV30 and TRBJ2-2; weak D call: TRBD1 (5 bases). Germline CDR1 and CDR2: GTSNPN and SVGIG (reference sequence). The CDR3 contains 13 residues. V lost 5 bases, J lost 4 bases, and 11 bases lay in between.

V and J are TRBV5-5 and TRBJ1-4, with 7 bases that match TRBD1. CDR1 and CDR2 from the germline V gene are SGHKS and YYEKEE (reference sequence). The ends lost 4 bases at V and 6 bases at J; junction bases unmatched: 9. The CDR3 has 15 amino acids. The CDR3 DNA follows: TGTGCCAGCAGCAACAACAGGGGCATAGATGAAAAACTGTTTTTT. This sequence encodes CASSNNRGIDEKLFF. Supplemented by reference TRBV5-5 and TRBJ1-4, the full variable domain reads DAGVTQSPTHLIKTRGQQVTLRCSPISGHKSVSWYQQVLGQGPQFIFQYYEKEERGRGNFPDRFSARQFPNYSSELNVNALLLGDSALYLCASSNNRGIDEKLFFGSGTQLSVL.

V gene TRBV27 combines with J gene TRBJ2-2; TRBD1 aligns across 7 bases. The CDR3 has 17 amino acids. The germline V gene encodes CDR1 MNHEY and CDR2 SMNVEV (reference sequence). V was clipped by 2 bases and J by 0 bases; unmatched bases: 6. CDR3 amino acids: CASSLDRVLANTGELFF. The CDR3 DNA sequence: TGTGCCAGCAGTTTAGACAGGGTTCTAGCGAACACCGGGGAGCTGTTTTTT.

The genes are TRBV2 and TRBJ1-4; TRBD1 aligns across 8 bases. V was clipped by 3 bases and J by 8 bases; unmatched bases: 5. Per germline, CDR1 SNHLY and CDR2 FYNNEI. CDR3 length: 14 residues. In DNA, the CDR3 is TGTGCCAGCAGTGATCAGGGGGCGAGAGAAAAACTGTTTTTT. Protein sequence: CASSDQGAREKLFF. The full variable domain, rest sourced from reference TRBV2 and TRBJ1-4, is EPEVTQTPSHQVTQMGQEVILRCVPISNHLYFYWYRQILGQKVEFLVSFYNNEISEKSEIFDDQFSVERPDGSNFTLKIRSTKLEDSAMYFCASSDQGAREKLFFGSGTQLSVL.

The genes are TRBV18 and TRBJ2-5; D is possibly TRBD2 (6 bases). Germline V gives CDR1 KGHSH, CDR2 LQKENI. The V end lost 2 bases, the J end lost 7 bases, and 14 bases lay between the germline ends. The CDR3 runs to 14 residues. In DNA, the CDR3 is TGTGCCAGCTCACCAACCGCAGAGGGAGGGACCCAGTACTTC. Amino acid sequence: CASSPTAEGGTQYF.

The chain is built from TRBV19 and TRBJ2-3; possibly TRBD1 or TRBD2 for D (6 bases each). From germline, CDR1 is LNHDA and CDR2 SQIVND (reference sequence). Trimming cost V 6 bases and J 4 bases, with 14 bases left between them. This CDR3 is 14 amino acids long. The CDR3 DNA reads as TGTGCCAGTAGCATGGTGGGGGGCGCAGATACGCAGTATTTT. This gives the protein CASSMVGGADTQYF.

The chain combines TRBV5-1 with TRBJ2-3; D unresolved. There are 14 residues in the CDR3. Per the germline V gene, CDR1 is SGHRS and CDR2 is YFSETQ. Trimming removed 0 bases at V and 4 bases at J, with 9 bases between. The CDR3 region has the DNA TGCGCCAGCAGCTTGGCAGTAGCCGCAGATACGCAGTATTTT. The encoded protein is CASSLAVAADTQYF.

The chain employs TRBV10-2 and TRBJ2-7, with D perhaps TRBD1 (7 bases). Germline CDR1 reads WSHSY; CDR2 reads SAAADI. V was trimmed by 4 bases and J by 4 bases, leaving 26 bases between them. The CDR3 is 18 residues long. The CDR3 loop is CASSGPEGGGEAHYEQYV. The CDR3 DNA is TGCGCCAGCAGTGGGCCCGAAGGAGGGGGCGAAGCGCATTACGAGCAGTACGTC.

The chain recombines TRBV11-2 with TRBJ2-1, with a tentative D call TRBD1 (5 bases). V shed 1 base and J shed 5 bases, with 15 bases lying between them. The germline V gene encodes CDR1 SGHAT and CDR2 FQNNGV. CDR3 size: 16 residues. The CDR3 DNA reads TGTGCCAGCAGCTTAGGGGTAGTGGGGCTAAACAATGAGCAGTTCTTC. Amino acids: CASSLGVVGLNNEQFF.

The chain carries TRBV27 and TRBJ1-1; 8 nucleotides align to TRBD1. Germline CDR1 MNHEY, CDR2 SMNVEV (reference sequence). The CDR3 has 15 residues. V was pared by 6 bases and J by 3 bases, with 9 bases of the junction left unmatched. The CDR3 nucleotides are TGTGCCAGCAGCGACAGGGGAAGGTCGTACACTGAAGCTTTCTTT. Its protein product is CASSDRGRSYTEAFF.

DNA for the CDR3: TGTGCCACTGCCCGGGACAGTAACTACGAGCAGTACTTC. As protein: CATARDSNYEQYF. The chain couples TRBV6-1 to TRBJ2-7; 7 bases match TRBD1. Trimming at V came to 10 bases and at J to 3 bases, leaving 9 bases not matched to a gene. Germline values: CDR1 MNHNS, CDR2 SASEGT. The CDR3 length is 13 residues.

The CDR3 region has the DNA TGCGCCAGCAGCTTGGGCGGGAGAGGAGATACGCAGTATTTT. Protein sequence: CASSLGGRGDTQYF. V usage is TRBV5-1 and J usage is TRBJ2-3; 7 bases agree with TRBD2. Germline-derived CDR1 and CDR2 are SGHRS and YFSETQ. The ends lost 0 bases at V and 5 bases at J; junction bases unmatched: 3. This CDR3 is built from 14 residues.

This rearrangement joins TRBV4-2 to TRBJ2-1, with 7 bases aligning to TRBD2. CDR3 length: 17 amino acids. CDR1 and CDR2 (germline): LGHNA, YNFKEQ. Trimming took 0 bases from V and 2 from J; bases not matched to a gene: 7. CDR3 in DNA: TGTGCCAGCAGCCAAGATTCGGGTGGGGGGGCCTACAATGAGCAGTTCTTC. The encoded protein is CASSQDSGGGAYNEQFF.

The chain combines TRBV9 with TRBJ1-2, with 9 nucleotides matching TRBD1. There are 17 residues in the CDR3. Trimming took 3 bases from V and 3 from J; bases not matched to a gene: 12. Germline CDR1 and CDR2: SGDLS and YYNGEE. DNA of the CDR3: TGTGCCAGCAGCGGAACAGGGGGCGCGGCCCTTTACTATGGCTACACCTTC. This translates into CASSGTGGAALYYGYTF. Complete variable domain (other parts from reference TRBV9 and TRBJ1-2): DSGVTQTPKHLITATGQRVTLRCSPRSGDLSVYWYQQSLDQGLQFLIQYYNGEERAKGNILERFSAQQFPDLHSELNLSSLELGDSALYFCASSGTGGAALYYGYTFGSGTRLTVV.

The CDR3 loop is CASSKDSASLSSGNTIYF. The DNA for the CDR3 is TGTGCCAGCAGCAAAGATTCGGCCAGCTTAAGCTCTGGAAACACCATATATTTT. The rearrangement uses TRBV21-1 and TRBJ1-3. TRBV21-1 is deemed a pseudogene. This CDR3 is built from 18 residues.